Detailed here is one T cell receptor beta chain. Trimming took off 1 base at V and 3 bases at J, with 10 bases between the two ends. The CDR3 extends over 14 amino acids. Per the germline V gene, CDR1 is SGHTS and CDR2 is YDEGEE. Method: immunoSEQ multiplex PCR; TCRdb's copy keeps in-frame clones and lacks some. The sample contains approximately 170,000 clones, around 94% of which appear only once. The sample originates from a study of T cell responses to AZD1222 COVID-19 vaccine. The chain couples TRBV5-8 to TRBJ2-5; D not certain. This specimen was peripheral blood, taken 28 days after the second AZD1222 dose. This TCR derives from an adult who received the AZD1222 COVID-19 vaccine. In DNA form, the CDR3 reads TGTGCCAGCAGCTTGTACGGCGGAGAAGAGACCCAGTACTTC. This encodes CASSLYGGEETQYF.